These 10 T cell receptor beta chains were sequenced from one sample in a study of shared clonotypes between healthy human individuals (dated by TCRdb to about 2020). The method behind the library was the immunoSEQ multiplex PCR assay. TCRdb obtained this table from immuneACCESS and retained in-frame rearrangements with V and J assigned. These tables miss some clones; where compared with another copy, unresolved V genes account for less than half of the shortfall, and the remainder is unexplained. Present in this sample are 550,000 to 800,000 clones, 90% of which were seen just once. The biggest ten clones account for 34% of the sample. The source material was memory CD8+ T cells from PBMCs. The cell subset or site label for this specimen denotes: CD45RO+ cells pooled with CCR7-negative TemRA cells. Source of these receptors: a man younger than 35 in good health. Some clones in this sample may be carry-over from other donors' samples.

V usage is TRBV7-9 and J usage is TRBJ2-1; a possible D gene is TRBD2 (5 bases). From germline, CDR1 is SEHNR and CDR2 FQNEAQ (reference sequence). Trimming took off 8 bases at V and 4 bases at J, with 15 bases between the two ends. The CDR3 runs to 14 residues. The CDR3 is CASEGRVSYNEQFF. CDR3 DNA: TGTGCCAGCGAGGGTCGCGTCTCGTACAATGAGCAGTTCTTC.

The J gene is TRBJ2-1, the V gene TRBV7-8; D gene ambiguous. The V end lost 4 bases, the J end lost 8 bases, and 15 bases lay between the germline ends. The V gene's germline CDR1 is SGHVS and CDR2 FQNEAQ. The CDR3 sequence is 14 residues long. Written as DNA, the CDR3 is TGTGCCAGCAGCTCTCCAGTGTATATAGATGAGCAGTTCTTC. Protein product: CASSSPVYIDEQFF.

This clone was detected only once. The chain employs TRBV28 and TRBJ1-1; 8 nucleotides align to TRBD1. With 1 base clipped from V and 5 bases from J, the junction kept 6 bases outside the gene matches. CDR3 length equals 15 residues. CDR1 and CDR2 (germline): MDHEN, SYDVKM. This CDR3 reads CASSLSGRGRTEAFF. The CDR3 region has the DNA TGTGCCAGCAGTTTATCGGGCAGGGGGCGGACTGAAGCTTTCTTT.

The rearrangement joins TRBV10-3 to TRBJ1-1; TRBD1 matches at 7 bases. Trimming at V came to 2 bases and at J to 5 bases, leaving 8 bases not matched to a gene. Per the germline V gene, CDR1 is ENHRY and CDR2 is SYGVKD. The CDR3 has 15 amino acids. DNA of the CDR3: TGTGCCATCAGTGAGAGCAGGGGGAGTGGGACTGAAGCTTTCTTT. Amino acids: CAISESRGSGTEAFF.

The J gene is TRBJ2-7, the V gene TRBV6-1, with TRBD2 matching 9 bases. Per the germline V gene, CDR1 is MNHNS and CDR2 is SASEGT. V shed 3 bases, J shed 4 bases, and the junction held 13 bases outside the gene matches. CDR3 length: 17 amino acids. CDR3 coding DNA: TGTGCCAGCAGTGACCCCCCTATCGGACTAGCGCTATACGAGCAGTACTTC. Translation: CASSDPPIGLALYEQYF.

This sequence joins TRBV28 and TRBJ1-5; 9 bases agree with TRBD1. The length of the CDR3 is 17 residues. Germline-derived CDR1 and CDR2 are MDHEN and SYDVKM. V lost 8 bases, J lost 0 bases, and 11 bases stayed unmatched. In DNA form, the CDR3 reads TGTGCCAGCCGTGACAGGGGGAGTATCTATAGCAATCAGCCCCAGCATTTT. This sequence encodes CASRDRGSIYSNQPQHF.

V and J are TRBV27 and TRBJ2-1, with D perhaps matching TRBD2 (5 bases). Germline values: CDR1 MNHEY, CDR2 SMNVEV (reference sequence). V lost 3 bases and J lost 6, with 12 bases in between. This CDR3 has 14 residues. This CDR3 is CASSFLDWTNEQFF. The CDR3 bases are TGTGCCAGCAGTTTTCTGGACTGGACCAATGAGCAGTTCTTC.

J is TRBJ1-2 and V is TRBV28; 8 bases are a match to TRBD1. V dropped 4 bases and J dropped 7; count of bases not matched to a gene: 2. The CDR3 runs 12 residues. CDR1 MDHEN and CDR2 SYDVKM come from the germline V gene. This CDR3 is CASSWTGLGYTF. DNA of the CDR3: TGTGCCAGCAGTTGGACAGGGCTTGGCTACACCTTC.

The V call is TRBV5-1, the J call TRBJ1-5; possible D gene TRBD1, 6 bases. The CDR3 covers 14 residues. With 4 bases removed from V and 1 base from J, the gap between germline ends came to 9 bases. Germline CDR1 is SGHRS and CDR2 is YFSETQ. CDR3 protein: CASSLTGSNQPQHF. CDR3 DNA: TGCGCCAGCAGCCTCACAGGGAGCAATCAGCCCCAGCATTTT. The full variable domain, completed using reference TRBV5-1 and TRBJ1-5, is KAGVTQTPRYLIKTRGQQVTLSCSPISGHRSVSWYQQTPGQGLQFLFEYFSETQRNKGNFPGRFSGRQFSNSRSEMNVSTLELGDSALYLCASSLTGSNQPQHFGDGTRLSIL.

J is TRBJ1-1 and V is TRBV10-2; D gene unclear. V shed 10 bases and J shed 5 bases, with 20 bases lying between them. The CDR3 covers 14 residues. Per the germline V gene, CDR1 is WSHSY and CDR2 is SAAADI. As DNA, the CDR3 is TGCGCCACCAATGTACAAGAGGGAACGACTGAAGCTTTCTTT. Its protein product is CATNVQEGTTEAFF.